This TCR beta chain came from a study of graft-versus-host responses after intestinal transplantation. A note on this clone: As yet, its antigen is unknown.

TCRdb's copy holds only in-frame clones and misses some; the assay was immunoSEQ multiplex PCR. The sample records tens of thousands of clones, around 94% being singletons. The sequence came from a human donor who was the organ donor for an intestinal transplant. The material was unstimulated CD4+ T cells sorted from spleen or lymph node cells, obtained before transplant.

CDR3 protein: CASSLSGGNTGELFF. Here the CDR3 DNA reads TGTGCCAGCAGTTTATCCGGGGGAAACACCGGGGAGCTGTTTTTT. V usage is TRBV27 and J usage is TRBJ2-2, with D possibly matching TRBD2 (6 bases). V lost 0 bases, J lost 2 bases, and 7 bases lay in between. The CDR3 runs 15 residues. CDR1 MNHEY and CDR2 SMNVEV come from the germline V gene (reference sequence).